The clone carrying this T cell receptor beta chain was counted a few times. The germline V and J ends were trimmed by 5 bases and 6 bases, with 25 bases remaining between them. Germline assignment: CDR1 KGHSH and CDR2 LQKENI. CDR3 size: 17 residues. The protocol was immunoSEQ multiplex PCR, while the TCRdb copy is restricted to in-frame clones and leaves out a portion. This table has about 170,000 clones, 84% appearing once. The sample comes from a study of blood T cell repertoires in COVID-19. Overall study context: The cDNA or gDNA used as material had been derived from T cells, B-cell-depleted T cells, or PBMCs.

All enrollees were roughly 18 to 95 years old and from about two dozen US areas. Researchers sorted participants into cohorts using their self-reported clinical history. Recovered Cohort 3 donors showed two negative PCRs, clearance, or symptom resolution. The chain uses TRBV18 and TRBJ1-1; maybe TRBD1 (5 bases). The sample comprised PBMCs or T cells enriched from blood (not recorded which). This clonotype originated in a man between 45 and 60 years old who had recovered from COVID-19. CDR3 sequence (DNA): TGTGCCAGCTCAAAAGAGGTCAACAAGGGGTCGGGGGCTGAAGCTTTCTTT. It codes for CASSKEVNKGSGAEAFF.